This T cell receptor (beta chain) emerged from a study of shared clonotypes between healthy human individuals. Study information: The composition of the donors was two women and a few men aged 18 to 49.

Terminally differentiated effector memory CD45RA+ cells were excluded by CCR7 positive selection of CD45RO-negative cells. In its sample, this clone was seen once. Its antigen is currently unknown. Here immunoSEQ multiplex PCR was the method, and the copy in TCRdb shows in-frame clones only, minus some. The sample holds about 2,200,000 clones, about 93% seen once. General study points: For sorted subsets, rarefaction showed incomplete sequencing despite large depth.

The sample taken for sequencing was naive CD8+ T cells from PBMCs. The sequence was obtained from a man younger than 35 in good health. Some clones in this sample may be carry-over from other donors' samples.

For the CDR3, the DNA is TGTGCCAGCAGCTTGGAAGACAGGGGGCTCACCGGGGAGCTGTTTTTT. Residues: CASSLEDRGLTGELFF. V usage is TRBV7-9 and J usage is TRBJ2-2, with 10 bases matching TRBD1. The CDR3 totals 16 residues. Germline CDR1 SEHNR, CDR2 FQNEAQ (reference sequence). V gave up 3 bases and J gave up 4 bases; unmatched junction bases: 5.